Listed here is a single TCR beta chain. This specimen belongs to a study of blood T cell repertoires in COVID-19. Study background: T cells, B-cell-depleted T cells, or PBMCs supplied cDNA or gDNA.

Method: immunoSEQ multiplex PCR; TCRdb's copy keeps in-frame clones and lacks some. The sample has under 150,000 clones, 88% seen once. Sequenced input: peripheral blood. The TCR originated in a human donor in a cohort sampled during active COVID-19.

Here the CDR3 reads CASGLMGNEQFF. The CDR3, as DNA: TGTGCCAGCGGACTAATGGGCAATGAGCAGTTCTTC. This chain joins TRBV6-6 and TRBJ2-1; D is possibly TRBD2 (6 bases). The CDR3 sequence is 12 residues long. Germline CDR1 MNHNY, CDR2 SVGAGI (reference sequence). Deletions cut 8 bases from V and 6 bases from J, with 11 bases between.